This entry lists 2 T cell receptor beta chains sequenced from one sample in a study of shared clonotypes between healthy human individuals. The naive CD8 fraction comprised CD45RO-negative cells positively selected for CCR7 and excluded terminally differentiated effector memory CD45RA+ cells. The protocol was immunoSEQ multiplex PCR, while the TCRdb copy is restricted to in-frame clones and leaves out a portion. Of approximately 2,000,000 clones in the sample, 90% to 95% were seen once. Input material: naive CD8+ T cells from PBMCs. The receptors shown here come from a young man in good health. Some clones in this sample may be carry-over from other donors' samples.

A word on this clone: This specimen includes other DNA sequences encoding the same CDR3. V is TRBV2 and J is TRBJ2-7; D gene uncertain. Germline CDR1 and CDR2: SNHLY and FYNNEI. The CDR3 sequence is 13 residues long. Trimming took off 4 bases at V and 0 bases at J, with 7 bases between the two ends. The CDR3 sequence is CASSAPSSYEQYF. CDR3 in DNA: TGTGCCAGCAGTGCTCCCAGCTCCTACGAGCAGTACTTC.

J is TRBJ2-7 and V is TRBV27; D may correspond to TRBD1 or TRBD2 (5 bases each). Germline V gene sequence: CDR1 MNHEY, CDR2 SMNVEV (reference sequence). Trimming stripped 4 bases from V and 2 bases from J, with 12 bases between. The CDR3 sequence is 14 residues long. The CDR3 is CASSSLGAPYEQYF. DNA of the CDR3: TGTGCCAGCAGTTCACTCGGGGCCCCCTACGAGCAGTACTTC.